This TCR beta chain was sequenced during a study of T cells in Graves' hyperthyroidism and ophthalmopathy. The investigators amplified TCR beta CDR3 regions from RNA transcripts. First-round RT-PCR with HTBI primers amplified the TCR CDR3 region. TCRdb reanalysed the multiplex PCR reads using MiXCR and keeps one entry per CDR3 protein. The table records about 480,000 distinct CDR3 sequences, roughly 25% of them present only once. This clonotype was detected a few times. Exclusion of a patient resulted from uncontrolled infection, other autoimmune disease, pregnancy or lactation. Trimming at V came to 5 bases and at J to 8 bases, leaving 9 bases not matched to a gene. This CDR3 spans 14 amino acids.

Input material: blood. This clonotype was sampled from a woman younger than 45 with Graves' ophthalmopathy. V gene TRBV12-3 or TRBV12-4 combines with J gene TRBJ1-2, with 9 bases aligning to TRBD1. DNA of the CDR3: TGTGCCAGCAGTCTGACAGGGGGATTCGAAGGCTACACCTTC. Protein sequence: CASSLTGGFEGYTF.